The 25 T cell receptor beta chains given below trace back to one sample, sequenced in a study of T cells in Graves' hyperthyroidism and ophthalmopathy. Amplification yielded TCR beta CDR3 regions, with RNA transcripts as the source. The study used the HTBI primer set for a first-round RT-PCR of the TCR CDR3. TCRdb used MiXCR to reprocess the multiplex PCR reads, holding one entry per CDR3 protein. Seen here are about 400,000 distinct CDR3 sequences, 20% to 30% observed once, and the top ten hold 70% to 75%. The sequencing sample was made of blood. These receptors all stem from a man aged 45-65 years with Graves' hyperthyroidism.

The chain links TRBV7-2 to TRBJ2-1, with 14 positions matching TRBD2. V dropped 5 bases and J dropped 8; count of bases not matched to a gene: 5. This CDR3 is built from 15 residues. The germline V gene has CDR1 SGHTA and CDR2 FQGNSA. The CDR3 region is CASSPPGLAGDEQFF. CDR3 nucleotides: TGTGCCAGCAGCCCCCCGGGACTAGCGGGAGATGAGCAGTTCTTC.

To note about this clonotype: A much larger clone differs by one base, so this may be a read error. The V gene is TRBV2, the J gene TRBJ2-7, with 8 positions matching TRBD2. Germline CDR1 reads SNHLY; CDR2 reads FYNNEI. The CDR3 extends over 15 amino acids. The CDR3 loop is CASSDPGGHIYKQYF. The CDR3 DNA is TGTGCCAGCAGCGACCCGGGGGGGCACATCTACAAGCAGTACTTC.

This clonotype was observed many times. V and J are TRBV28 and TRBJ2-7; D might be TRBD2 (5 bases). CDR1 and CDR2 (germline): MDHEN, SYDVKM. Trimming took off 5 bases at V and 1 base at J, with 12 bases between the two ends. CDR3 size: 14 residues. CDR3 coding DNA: TGTGCCAGCAGTACCCATGGACTTTCCTACGAGCAGTACTTC. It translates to CASSTHGLSYEQYF.

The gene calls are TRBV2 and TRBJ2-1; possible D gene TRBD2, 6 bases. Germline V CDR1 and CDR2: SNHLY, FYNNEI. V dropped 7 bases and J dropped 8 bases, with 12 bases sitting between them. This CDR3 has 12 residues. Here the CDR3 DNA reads TGTGCCAGCAACAACTGGGGGGATGAGCAGTTCTTC. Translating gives CASNNWGDEQFF.

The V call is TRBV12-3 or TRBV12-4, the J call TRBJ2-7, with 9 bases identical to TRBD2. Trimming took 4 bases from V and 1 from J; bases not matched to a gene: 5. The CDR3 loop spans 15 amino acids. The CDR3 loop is CASSSRLADSYEQYF. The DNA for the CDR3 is TGTGCCAGCAGTTCCCGACTAGCGGATTCCTACGAGCAGTACTTC.

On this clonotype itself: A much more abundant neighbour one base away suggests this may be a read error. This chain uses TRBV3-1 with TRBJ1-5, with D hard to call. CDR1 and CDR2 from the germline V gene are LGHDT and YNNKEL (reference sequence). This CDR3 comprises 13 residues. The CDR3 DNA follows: TGTGTCAGCAGCCCCCGACGGAATCAGCCCCAGCATTTT. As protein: CVSSPRRNQPQHF.

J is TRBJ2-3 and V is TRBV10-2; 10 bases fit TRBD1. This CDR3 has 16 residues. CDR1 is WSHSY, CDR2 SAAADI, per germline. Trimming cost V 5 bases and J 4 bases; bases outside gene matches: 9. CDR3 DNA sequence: TGCGCCAGCAGTACGAGTACGACAGGGGGCGCAGATACGCAGTATTTT. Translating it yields CASSTSTTGGADTQYF.

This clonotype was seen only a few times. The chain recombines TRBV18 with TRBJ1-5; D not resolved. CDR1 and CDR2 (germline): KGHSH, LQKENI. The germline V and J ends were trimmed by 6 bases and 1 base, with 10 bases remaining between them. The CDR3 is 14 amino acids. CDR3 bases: TGTGCCAGCTCCGGAGTAGGGAGCAATCAGCCCCAGCATTTT. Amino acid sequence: CASSGVGSNQPQHF. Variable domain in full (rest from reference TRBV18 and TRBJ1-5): NAGVMQNPRHLVRRRGQEARLRCSPMKGHSHVYWYRQLPEEGLKFMVYLQKENIIDESGMPKERFSAEFPKEGPSILRIQQVVRGDSAAYFCASSGVGSNQPQHFGDGTRLSIL.

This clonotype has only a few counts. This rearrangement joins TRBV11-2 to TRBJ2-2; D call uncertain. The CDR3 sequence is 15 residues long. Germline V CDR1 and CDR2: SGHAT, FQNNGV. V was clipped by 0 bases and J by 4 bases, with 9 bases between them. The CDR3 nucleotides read TGTGCCAGCAGCTTAGATTGGGAAGGCACCGGGGAGCTGTTTTTT. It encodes CASSLDWEGTGELFF. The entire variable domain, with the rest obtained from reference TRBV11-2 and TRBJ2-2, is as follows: EAGVAQSPRYKIIEKRQSVAFWCNPISGHATLYWYQQILGQGPKLLIQFQNNGVVDDSQLPKDRFSAERLKGVDSTLKIQPAKLEDSAVYLCASSLDWEGTGELFFGEGSRLTVL.

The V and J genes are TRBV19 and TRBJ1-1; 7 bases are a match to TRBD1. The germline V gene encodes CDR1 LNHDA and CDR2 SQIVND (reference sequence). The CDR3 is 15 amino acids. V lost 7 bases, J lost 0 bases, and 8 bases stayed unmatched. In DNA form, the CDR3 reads TGTGCCAGTACTTGGCAGACAGGGTTGAACACTGAAGCTTTCTTT. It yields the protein CASTWQTGLNTEAFF.

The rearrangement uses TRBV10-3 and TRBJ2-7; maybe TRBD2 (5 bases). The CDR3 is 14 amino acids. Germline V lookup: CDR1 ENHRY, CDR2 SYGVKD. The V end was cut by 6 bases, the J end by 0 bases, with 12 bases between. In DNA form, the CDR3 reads TGTGCCATCAGCCCCCAGCGGCCCTCCTACGAGCAGTACTTC. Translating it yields CAISPQRPSYEQYF.

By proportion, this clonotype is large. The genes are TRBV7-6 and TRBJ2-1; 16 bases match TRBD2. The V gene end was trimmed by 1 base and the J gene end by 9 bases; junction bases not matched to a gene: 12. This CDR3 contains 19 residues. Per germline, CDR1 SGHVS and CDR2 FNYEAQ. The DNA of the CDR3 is TGTGCCAGCAGCTTAGAAGGGACTAGCGGGAGGGCCCACAATGTTGAGCAGTTCTTC. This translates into CASSLEGTSGRAHNVEQFF.

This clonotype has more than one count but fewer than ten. The CDR3 region has the DNA TGTGCCAGCAGCTTGACAGCTCAAGAGACCCAGTACTTC. Its protein product is CASSLTAQETQYF. The chain recombines TRBV7-3 with TRBJ2-5, with D perhaps matching TRBD1 (5 bases). Per the germline V gene, CDR1 is SGHTA and CDR2 is FQGTGA. This CDR3 has 13 amino acids. The V and J ends lost 3 bases and 2 bases respectively, with 7 bases between them. Variable domain in full (rest from reference TRBV7-3 and TRBJ2-5): GAGVSQTPSNKVTEKGKYVELRCDPISGHTALYWYRQSLGQGPEFLIYFQGTGAADDSGLPNDRFFAVRPEGSVSTLKIQRTERGDSAVYLCASSLTAQETQYFGPGTRLLVL.

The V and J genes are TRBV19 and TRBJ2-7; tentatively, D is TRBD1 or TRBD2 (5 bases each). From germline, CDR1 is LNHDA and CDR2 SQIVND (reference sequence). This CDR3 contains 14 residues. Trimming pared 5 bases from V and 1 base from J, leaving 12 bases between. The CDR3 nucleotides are TGTGCCAGTAGTCCCGGGACGTATTCCTACGAGCAGTACTTC. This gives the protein CASSPGTYSYEQYF.

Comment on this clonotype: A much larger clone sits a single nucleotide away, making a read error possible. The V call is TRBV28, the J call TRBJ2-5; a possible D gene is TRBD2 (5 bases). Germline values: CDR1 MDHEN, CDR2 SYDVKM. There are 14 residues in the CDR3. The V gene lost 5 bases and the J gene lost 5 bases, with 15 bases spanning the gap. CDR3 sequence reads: CASSLRRGKETQYF. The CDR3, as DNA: TGTGCCAGCAGTCTCCGACGGGGAAAGGAGACCCAGTACTTC.

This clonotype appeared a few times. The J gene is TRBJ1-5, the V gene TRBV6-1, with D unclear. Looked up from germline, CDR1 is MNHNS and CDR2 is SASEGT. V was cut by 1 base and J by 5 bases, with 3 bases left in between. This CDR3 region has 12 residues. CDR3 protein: CASSEEYQPQHF. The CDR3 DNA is TGTGCCAGCAGTGAAGAATATCAGCCCCAGCATTTT.

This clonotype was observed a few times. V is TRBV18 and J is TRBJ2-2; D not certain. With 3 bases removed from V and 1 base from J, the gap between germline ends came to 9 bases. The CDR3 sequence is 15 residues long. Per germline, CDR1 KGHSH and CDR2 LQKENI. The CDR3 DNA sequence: TGTGCCAGCTCACCCGCTGTAATGAACACCGGGGAGCTGTTTTTT. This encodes CASSPAVMNTGELFF.

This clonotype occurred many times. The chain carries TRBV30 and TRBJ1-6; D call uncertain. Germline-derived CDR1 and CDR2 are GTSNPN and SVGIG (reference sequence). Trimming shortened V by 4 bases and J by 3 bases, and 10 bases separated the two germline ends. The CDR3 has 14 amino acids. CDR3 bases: TGTGCCTGGATAAATGGACTCTATAATTCACCCCTCCACTTT. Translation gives CAWINGLYNSPLHF.

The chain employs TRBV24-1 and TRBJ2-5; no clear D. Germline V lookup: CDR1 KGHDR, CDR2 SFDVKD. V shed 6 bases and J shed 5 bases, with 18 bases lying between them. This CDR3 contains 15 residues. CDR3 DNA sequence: TGTGCCACCAGTTCCACGCAAGGGTGGTCGGAGACCCAGTACTTC. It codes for CATSSTQGWSETQYF.

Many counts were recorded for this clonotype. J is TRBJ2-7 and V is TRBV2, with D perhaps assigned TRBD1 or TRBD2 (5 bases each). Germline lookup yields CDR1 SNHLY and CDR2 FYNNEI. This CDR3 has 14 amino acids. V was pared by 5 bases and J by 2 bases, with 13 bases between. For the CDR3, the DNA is TGTGCCAGCAGTAGGGACGGTTCAACCTACGAGCAGTACTTC. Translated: CASSRDGSTYEQYF.

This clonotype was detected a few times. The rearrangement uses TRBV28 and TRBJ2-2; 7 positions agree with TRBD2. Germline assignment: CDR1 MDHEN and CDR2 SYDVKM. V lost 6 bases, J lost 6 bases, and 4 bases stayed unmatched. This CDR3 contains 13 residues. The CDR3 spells CASRGGRSGELFF. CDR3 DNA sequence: TGTGCCAGCAGGGGAGGGCGGTCCGGGGAGCTGTTTTTT.

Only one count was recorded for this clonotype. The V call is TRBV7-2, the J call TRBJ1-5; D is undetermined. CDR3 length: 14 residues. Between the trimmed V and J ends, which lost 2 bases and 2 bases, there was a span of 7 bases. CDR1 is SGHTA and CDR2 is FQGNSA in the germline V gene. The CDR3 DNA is TGTGCCAGCAGCTTATTCCCAGGCAATCAGCCCCAGCATTTT. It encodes CASSLFPGNQPQHF.

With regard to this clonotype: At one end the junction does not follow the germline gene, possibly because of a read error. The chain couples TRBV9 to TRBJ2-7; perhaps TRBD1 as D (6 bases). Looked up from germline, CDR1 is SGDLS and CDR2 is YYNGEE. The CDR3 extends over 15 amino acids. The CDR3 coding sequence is TGTGCCAGCATCGTAGGCAGGGGTACCCTCGGCGAGCAGTACTTC. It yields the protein CASIVGRGTLGEQYF. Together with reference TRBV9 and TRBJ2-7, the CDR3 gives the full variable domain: DSGVTQTPKHLITATGQRVTLRCSPRSGDLSVYWYQQSLDQGLQFLIQYYNGEERAKGNILERFSAQQFPDLHSELNLSSLELGDSALYFCASIVGRGTLGEQYFGPGTRLTVT.

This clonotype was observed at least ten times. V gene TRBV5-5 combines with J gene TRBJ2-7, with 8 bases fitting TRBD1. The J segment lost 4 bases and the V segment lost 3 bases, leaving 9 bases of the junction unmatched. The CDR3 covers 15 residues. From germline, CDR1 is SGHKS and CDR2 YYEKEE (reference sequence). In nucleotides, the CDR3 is TGTGCCAGCAGCTCTCGACAGGGGTCACCGTACGAGCAGTACTTC. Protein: CASSSRQGSPYEQYF.

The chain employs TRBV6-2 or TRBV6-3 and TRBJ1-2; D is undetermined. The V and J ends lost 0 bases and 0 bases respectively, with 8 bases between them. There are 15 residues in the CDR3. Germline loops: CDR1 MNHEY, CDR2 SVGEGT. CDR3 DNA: TGTGCCAGCAGTTACTCGGCGGGATCTAACTATGGCTACACCTTC. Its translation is CASSYSAGSNYGYTF.